This is a list of T cell receptor beta chains from one sample in a study of T cell changes during pregnancy in multiple sclerosis. Here immunoSEQ multiplex PCR was the method, and the copy in TCRdb shows in-frame clones only, minus some. The table has roughly 62,000 clones, roughly nine tenths seen once; the top ten hold 2.5% to 3%. Material: peripheral blood, obtained in the first trimester of pregnancy. These receptors came from a female donor with multiple sclerosis, enrolled in a pregnancy study. Each CDR3 is given with its conserved first and last residue. Each record gives: V gene, D gene, J gene, clone size, CDR3 DNA, CDR3 protein. A D gene is named only where the DNA matches it firmly. Size is stated for part of the rows, as once, few or many counts, or as a class when the clone is expanded.

V: TRBV6-5
D: -
J: TRBJ1-1
size: -
DNA: TGTGCCAGCAGTCTACGCGGGGGGGCGAACACTGAAGCTTTCTTT
CDR3: CASSLRGGANTEAFF

V: TRBV30
D: -
J: TRBJ1-2
size: once
DNA: TGTGCCTGGAGTGTACTTGACAGTTGGGGATACTATGGCTACACCTTC
CDR3: CAWSVLDSWGYYGYTF

V: TRBV7-2
D: -
J: TRBJ2-2
size: once
DNA: TGTGCCAGCAGCCCCATCAGGTCCGGGGAGCTGTTTTTT
CDR3: CASSPIRSGELFF

V: TRBV27
D: TRBD2
J: TRBJ2-7
size: -
DNA: TGTGCCAGCGGAGCGGGGGGGTCCTACGAGCAGTACTTC
CDR3: CASGAGGSYEQYF

V: TRBV5-1
D: TRBD1
J: TRBJ2-3
size: -
DNA: TGCGCCAGCAGCTCGGAAAGTAGGACAGGGTCCCCAGATACGCAGTATTTT
CDR3: CASSSESRTGSPDTQYF

V: TRBV29-1
D: -
J: TRBJ2-5
size: -
DNA: TGCAGCGTTGAAGAGATTGCGGGAGAGACCCAGTACTTC
CDR3: CSVEEIAGETQYF

V: TRBV4-3
D: TRBD2
J: TRBJ2-7
size: few
DNA: TGCGCCAGCAGCCAAGCCGTGGGGCGGGGGAGCTACGAGCAGTACTTC
CDR3: CASSQAVGRGSYEQYF

V: TRBV28
D: -
J: TRBJ1-3
size: -
DNA: TGTGCCAGCAGTCTTCCGGGAGGGCTCGCTGGAAACACCATATATTTT
CDR3: CASSLPGGLAGNTIYF

V: TRBV11-2
D: TRBD2
J: TRBJ2-1
size: -
DNA: TGTGCCAGCAGCTTAGGGTGGGGGGGGTACAATGAGCAGTTCTTC
CDR3: CASSLGWGGYNEQFF

V: TRBV29-1
D: -
J: TRBJ2-6
size: -
DNA: TGCAGCGTACTCAGAGGGTCTGGGGCCAACGTCCTGACTTTC
CDR3: CSVLRGSGANVLTF

V: TRBV27
D: TRBD1
J: TRBJ2-1
size: -
DNA: TGTGCCAGCAGTTTACGGGACAGGGAATACAATGAGCAGTTCTTC
CDR3: CASSLRDREYNEQFF

V: TRBV11-1
D: -
J: TRBJ1-6
size: few
DNA: TGTGCCAGCAGCTTAGTCGATCCTAGAAATTCACCCCTCCACTTT
CDR3: CASSLVDPRNSPLHF

V: TRBV25-1
D: TRBD2
J: TRBJ2-2
size: -
DNA: TGTGCCAGCAGTGAACTAGCGGGAGGGCCGGGCACCGGGGAGCTGTTTTTT
CDR3: CASSELAGGPGTGELFF

V: TRBV7-9
D: -
J: TRBJ2-6
size: -
DNA: TGTGCCAGCAGCTTACCACCCGGGAGTCTCTTATCTGGGGCCAACGTCCTGACTTTC
CDR3: CASSLPPGSLLSGANVLTF

V: TRBV30
D: -
J: TRBJ2-3
size: -
DNA: TGTGCCTGGACGTGCGGGAATATCGCCCAAGCCTTAGATACGCAGTATTTT
CDR3: CAWTCGNIAQALDTQYF

V: TRBV7-7
D: -
J: TRBJ2-1
size: -
DNA: TGTGCCAGCAGCTTCGGCAGGGCGGTCTACAATGAGCAGTTCTTC
CDR3: CASSFGRAVYNEQFF

V: TRBV14
D: -
J: TRBJ2-1
size: -
DNA: TGTGCCAGCAGCCAAGAGACTAGTTTCTACAATGAGCAGTTCTTC
CDR3: CASSQETSFYNEQFF

V: TRBV19
D: TRBD1
J: TRBJ1-2
size: -
DNA: TGTGCCAGTAGTATTTTAGGGGGCGAGGGCTACACCTTC
CDR3: CASSILGGEGYTF

V: TRBV7-2
D: -
J: TRBJ2-2
size: -
DNA: TGTGCCAGCAGCCAGTCGGGGAACACCGGGGAGCTGTTTTTT
CDR3: CASSQSGNTGELFF

V: TRBV27
D: TRBD1
J: TRBJ2-4
size: -
DNA: TGTGCCAGCAGTTTTCGGACAGGGGCGGTAGCCAAAAACATTCAGTACTTC
CDR3: CASSFRTGAVAKNIQYF

V: TRBV9
D: TRBD2
J: TRBJ2-1
size: -
DNA: TGTGCCAGCAGTGCTCATAATAGCGGGATCAACTCCTACAATGAGCAGTTCTTC
CDR3: CASSAHNSGINSYNEQFF

V: TRBV2
D: TRBD1
J: TRBJ1-5
size: few
DNA: TGTGCCAGCAGATCGGGACAGGGGGCGGGTCAGCCCCAGCATTTT
CDR3: CASRSGQGAGQPQHF

V: TRBV4-3
D: -
J: TRBJ1-1
size: few
DNA: TGCGCCAGCAGCCAAGATGGGCTATCGAACACTGAAGCTTTCTTT
CDR3: CASSQDGLSNTEAFF

V: TRBV7-9
D: -
J: TRBJ2-7
size: once
DNA: TGTGCCAGCAGCTTAGAGGCGTCAGGGGTTGGTTACGAGCAGTACTTC
CDR3: CASSLEASGVGYEQYF

V: TRBV30
D: -
J: TRBJ2-7
size: -
DNA: TGTGCCTGGAGCCTTGGGAGCTCGGGGGAGCAGTACTTC
CDR3: CAWSLGSSGEQYF

V: TRBV4-2
D: -
J: TRBJ1-5
size: -
DNA: TGTGCCAGCAGCCAAGTCAGGGGAAATCAGCCCCAGCATTTT
CDR3: CASSQVRGNQPQHF

V: TRBV5-1
D: TRBD1
J: TRBJ1-1
size: few
DNA: TGCGCCAGCAGCTTGGTCCCGAGACAGGGGAAGAACACTGAAGCTTTCTTT
CDR3: CASSLVPRQGKNTEAFF

V: TRBV7-7
D: TRBD1
J: TRBJ2-2
size: -
DNA: TGTGCCAGCAGCTTATTAGGACAGGGGGCCGGGGAGCTGTTTTTT
CDR3: CASSLLGQGAGELFF

V: TRBV5-1
D: -
J: TRBJ2-3
size: once
DNA: TGCGCCAGCAGCTTTTCAAGCCCCGGGGCAGATACGCAGTATTTT
CDR3: CASSFSSPGADTQYF

V: TRBV4-2
D: TRBD1
J: TRBJ1-2
size: -
DNA: TGTGCCAGCAGCCGGGACAGTACTAACTATGGCTACACCTTC
CDR3: CASSRDSTNYGYTF

V: TRBV5-1
D: TRBD1
J: TRBJ2-7
size: once
DNA: TGCGCCAGCAGCCCGGCAGGGGGCTCCTACGAGCAGTACTTC
CDR3: CASSPAGGSYEQYF

V: TRBV7-2
D: TRBD2
J: TRBJ2-2
size: -
DNA: TGTGCCAGCACTTTCGGGGGGGCGGACGGGGAGCTGTTTTTT
CDR3: CASTFGGADGELFF

V: TRBV7-8
D: -
J: TRBJ2-6
size: -
DNA: TGTGCCACCAGCTTAGTAGGGGGCGCGGGGGGGGCCAACGTCCTGACTTTC
CDR3: CATSLVGGAGGANVLTF

V: TRBV9
D: -
J: TRBJ2-3
size: -
DNA: TGTGCCAGCAGCGTACAGGGGCCCAGCACAGATACGCAGTATTTT
CDR3: CASSVQGPSTDTQYF

V: TRBV7-2
D: TRBD2
J: TRBJ2-5
size: -
DNA: TGTGCCAGCAGCTTGGGACTAGCGGGGGGGATGGTAGAGACCCAGTACTTC
CDR3: CASSLGLAGGMVETQYF

V: TRBV6-5
D: -
J: TRBJ2-2
size: -
DNA: TGTGCCAGCAGTTTTCAGGGGAGCGGGGAGCTGTTTTTT
CDR3: CASSFQGSGELFF

V: TRBV9
D: -
J: TRBJ2-5
size: -
DNA: TGTGCCAGCAGCCCAGTGGGGGGGGGCCTCCAAGAGACCCAGTACTTC
CDR3: CASSPVGGGLQETQYF

V: TRBV6-6
D: -
J: TRBJ1-4
size: once
DNA: TGTGCCAGCAGTTCAGGGTTATTGCTGGAAAAACTGTTTTTT
CDR3: CASSSGLLLEKLFF

V: TRBV30
D: TRBD2
J: TRBJ2-1
size: -
DNA: TGTGCCTGGAGTGTAGGCCCTAGCGCGGGGGGCAATGAGCAGTTCTTC
CDR3: CAWSVGPSAGGNEQFF

V: TRBV5-1
D: -
J: TRBJ2-2
size: -
DNA: TGCGCCAGCAGCCCAATGGCGGGGGCCGGCACCGGGGAGCTGTTTTTT
CDR3: CASSPMAGAGTGELFF